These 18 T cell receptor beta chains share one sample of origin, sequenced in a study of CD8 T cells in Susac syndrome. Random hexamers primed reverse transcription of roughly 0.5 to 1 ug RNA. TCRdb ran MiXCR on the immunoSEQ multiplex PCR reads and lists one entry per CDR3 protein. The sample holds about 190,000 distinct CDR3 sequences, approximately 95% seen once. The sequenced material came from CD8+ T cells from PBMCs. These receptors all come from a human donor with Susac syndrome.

In DNA form, the CDR3 reads TGCAGTGCGCCCCTCGGGGCCTACGAGCAGTACTTC. This gives the protein CSAPLGAYEQYF. V is TRBV20-1 and J is TRBJ2-7; possibly TRBD2 for D (5 bases). The V gene lost 6 bases and the J gene lost 2 bases, with 11 bases spanning the gap. The length of the CDR3 is 12 residues. Germline CDR1 is DFQATT and CDR2 is SNEGSKA (reference sequence).

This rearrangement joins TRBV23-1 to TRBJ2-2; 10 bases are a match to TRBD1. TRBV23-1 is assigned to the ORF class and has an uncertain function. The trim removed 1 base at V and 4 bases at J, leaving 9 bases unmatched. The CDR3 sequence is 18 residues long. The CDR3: CASSQWRNRQGATGELFF. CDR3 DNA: TGCGCCAGCAGTCAATGGCGGAACCGACAGGGGGCCACCGGGGAGCTGTTTTTT.

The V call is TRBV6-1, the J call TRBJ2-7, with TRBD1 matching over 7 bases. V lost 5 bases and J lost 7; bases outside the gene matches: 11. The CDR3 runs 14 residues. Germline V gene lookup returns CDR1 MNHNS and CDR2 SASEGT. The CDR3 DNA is TGTGCCAGCAGTCTAGGGGACAGCTACTGGGAGCAGTACTTC. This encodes CASSLGDSYWEQYF.

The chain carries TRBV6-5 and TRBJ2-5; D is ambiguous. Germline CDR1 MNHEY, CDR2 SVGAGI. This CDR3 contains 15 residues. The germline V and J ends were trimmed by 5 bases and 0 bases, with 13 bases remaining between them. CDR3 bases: TGTGCCAGCAGTCCCCTGGACGGCTACCAAGAGACCCAGTACTTC. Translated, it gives CASSPLDGYQETQYF.

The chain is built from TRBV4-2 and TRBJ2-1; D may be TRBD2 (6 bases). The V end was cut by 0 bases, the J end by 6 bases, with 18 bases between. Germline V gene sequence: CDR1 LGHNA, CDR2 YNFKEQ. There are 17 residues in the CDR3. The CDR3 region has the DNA TGTGCCAGCAGCCAAGATTATGGTATCGGGGGATCCAATGAGCAGTTCTTC. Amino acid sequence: CASSQDYGIGGSNEQFF.

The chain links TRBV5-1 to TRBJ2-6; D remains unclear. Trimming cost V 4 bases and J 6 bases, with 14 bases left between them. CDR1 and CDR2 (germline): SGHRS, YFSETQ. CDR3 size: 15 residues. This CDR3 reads CASSLGSLKANVLTF. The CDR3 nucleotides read TGCGCCAGCAGCCTGGGCTCCCTCAAGGCCAACGTCCTGACTTTC.

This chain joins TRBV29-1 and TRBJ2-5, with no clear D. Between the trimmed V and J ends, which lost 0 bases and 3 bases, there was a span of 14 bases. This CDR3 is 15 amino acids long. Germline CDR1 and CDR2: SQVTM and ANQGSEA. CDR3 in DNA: TGCAGCGTTGAAGATGTCAGTGTCGTTGAAGAGACCCAGTACTTC. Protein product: CSVEDVSVVEETQYF.

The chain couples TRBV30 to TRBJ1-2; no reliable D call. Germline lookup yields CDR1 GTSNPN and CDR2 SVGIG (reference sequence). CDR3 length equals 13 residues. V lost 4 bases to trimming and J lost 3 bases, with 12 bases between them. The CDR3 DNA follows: TGTGCCTGGACGTATATCGATTACTATGGCTACACCTTC. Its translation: CAWTYIDYYGYTF.

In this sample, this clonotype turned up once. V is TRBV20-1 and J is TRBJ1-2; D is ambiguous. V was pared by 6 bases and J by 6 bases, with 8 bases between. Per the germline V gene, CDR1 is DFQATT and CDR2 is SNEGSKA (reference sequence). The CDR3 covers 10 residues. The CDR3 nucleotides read TGCAGTGCCCTTAGGGATGGCTACACCTTC. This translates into CSALRDGYTF.

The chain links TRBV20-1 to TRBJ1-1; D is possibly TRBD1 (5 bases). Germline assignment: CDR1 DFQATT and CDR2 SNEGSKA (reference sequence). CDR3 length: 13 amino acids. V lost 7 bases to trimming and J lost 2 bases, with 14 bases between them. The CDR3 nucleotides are TGCAGTGTAGGGGCAGAGTCTAACACTGAAGCTTTCTTT. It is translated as CSVGAESNTEAFF.

The CDR3: CSAYREMSYNEQFF. In nucleotides, the CDR3 is TGCAGTGCTTACAGGGAGATGTCCTACAATGAGCAGTTCTTC. The chain links TRBV20-1 to TRBJ2-1; TRBD1 might be the D (6 bases). Looked up from germline, CDR1 is DFQATT and CDR2 is SNEGSKA (reference sequence). V was trimmed by 5 bases and J by 1 base, leaving 12 bases between them. CDR3 length: 14 amino acids.

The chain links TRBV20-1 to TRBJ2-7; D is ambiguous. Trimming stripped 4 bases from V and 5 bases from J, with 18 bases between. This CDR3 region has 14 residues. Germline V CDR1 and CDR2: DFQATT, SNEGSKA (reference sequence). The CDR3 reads CSATDLGTLDEQYF. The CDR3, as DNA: TGCAGTGCTACCGATTTGGGTACGTTGGACGAGCAGTACTTC.

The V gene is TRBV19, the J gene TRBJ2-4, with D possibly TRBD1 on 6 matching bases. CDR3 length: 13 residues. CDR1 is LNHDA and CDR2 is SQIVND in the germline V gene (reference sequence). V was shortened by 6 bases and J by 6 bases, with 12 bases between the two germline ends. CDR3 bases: TGTGCCAGTAGACCGGGACAAGCAAACATTCAGTACTTC. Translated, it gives CASRPGQANIQYF.

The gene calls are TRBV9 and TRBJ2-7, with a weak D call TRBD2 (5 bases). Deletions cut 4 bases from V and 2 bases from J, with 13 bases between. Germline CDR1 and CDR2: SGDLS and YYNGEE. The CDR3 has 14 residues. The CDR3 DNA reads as TGTGCCAGCAGCACCTCCGGGAACCCCTACGAGCAGTACTTC. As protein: CASSTSGNPYEQYF.

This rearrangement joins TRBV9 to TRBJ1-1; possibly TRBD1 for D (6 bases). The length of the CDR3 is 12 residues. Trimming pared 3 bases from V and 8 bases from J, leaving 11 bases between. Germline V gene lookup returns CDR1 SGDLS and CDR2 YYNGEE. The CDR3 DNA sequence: TGTGCCAGCAGCGCCAGGGGATCGGAAGCTTTCTTT. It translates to CASSARGSEAFF.

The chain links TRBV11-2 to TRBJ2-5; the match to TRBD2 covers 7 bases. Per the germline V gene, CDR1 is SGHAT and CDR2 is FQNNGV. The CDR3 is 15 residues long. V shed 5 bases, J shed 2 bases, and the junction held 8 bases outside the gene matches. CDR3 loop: CASSRELAIQETQYF. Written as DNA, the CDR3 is TGTGCCAGCAGCCGAGAACTAGCGATTCAAGAGACCCAGTACTTC. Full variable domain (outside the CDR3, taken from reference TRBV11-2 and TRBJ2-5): EAGVAQSPRYKIIEKRQSVAFWCNPISGHATLYWYQQILGQGPKLLIQFQNNGVVDDSQLPKDRFSAERLKGVDSTLKIQPAKLEDSAVYLCASSRELAIQETQYFGPGTRLLVL.

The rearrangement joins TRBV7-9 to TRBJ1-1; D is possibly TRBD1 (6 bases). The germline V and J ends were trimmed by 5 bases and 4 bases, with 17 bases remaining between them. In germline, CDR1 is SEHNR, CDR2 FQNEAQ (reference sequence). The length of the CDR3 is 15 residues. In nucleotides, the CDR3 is TGTGCCAGCAGCCGAACAGGGAGGGCTGGCACTGAAGCTTTCTTT. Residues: CASSRTGRAGTEAFF.

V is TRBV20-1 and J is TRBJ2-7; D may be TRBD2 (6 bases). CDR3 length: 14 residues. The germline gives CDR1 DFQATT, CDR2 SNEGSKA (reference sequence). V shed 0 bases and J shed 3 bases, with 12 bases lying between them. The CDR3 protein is CSARDARGGYEQYF. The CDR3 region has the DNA TGCAGTGCTAGAGATGCCCGGGGAGGCTACGAGCAGTACTTC.